These T cell receptor beta chains were read from a single sample in a study of blood T cell repertoires in COVID-19. Sequencing was performed with immunoSEQ multiplex PCR; in TCRdb, only in-frame clones are kept and a portion is missing. Of under 250,000 clones in the sample, approximately 87% were seen once. Material for sequencing was peripheral blood. All receptors come from a woman in her 70s with active or convalescent COVID-19. The CDR3 runs from the conserved cysteine through the conserved F or W. D genes are given only for firm matches. Clone size appears in some rows only: once, few, many, or a class for an expanded clone.

V	size	D	J	DNA	CDR3
TRBV25-1	NA	TRBD2	TRBJ2-1	TGTGCCAGCAGCCGGGGGGGGTACGATGAGCAGTTCTTC	CASSRGGYDEQFF
TRBV5-5	few	TRBD1	TRBJ1-2	TGTGCCAGCAGGGCCAGGGGGCTCTATGGCTACACCTTC	CASRARGLYGYTF
TRBV6-5	NA	NA	TRBJ1-1	TGTGCCAGCAGCCGCGCAGGGAATCCGAGAACTGAAGCTTTCTTT	CASSRAGNPRTEAFF
TRBV5-1	NA	NA	TRBJ2-5	TGCGCCAGCAGCTTGCAGGGACAAGAGACCCAGTACTTC	CASSLQGQETQYF
TRBV28	NA	NA	TRBJ1-2	TGTGCCAGCAGTTTATTATGGGGCGACTATGGCTACACCTTC	CASSLLWGDYGYTF
TRBV19	NA	NA	TRBJ1-1	TGTGCCAGTAGTGTGTTGGGGGCCAGCACTGAAGCTTTCTTT	CASSVLGASTEAFF
TRBV5-1	NA	NA	TRBJ2-1	TGCGCCAGCAGCTTGGACTCGAGCTCCTACAATGAGCAGTTCTTC	CASSLDSSSYNEQFF
TRBV11-2	NA	NA	TRBJ1-2	TGTGCCAGCAGCTTAGATCTAGGCCGCCACACCTTC	CASSLDLGRHTF
TRBV27	NA	NA	TRBJ1-2	TGTGCCAGCAGTTTGGGCTGGGCAGGGCCTGGCTACACCTTC	CASSLGWAGPGYTF
TRBV12-3/TRBV12-4	NA	NA	TRBJ2-3	TGTGCCAGCAGCCCGGAGGGGGATACGCAGTATTTT	CASSPEGDTQYF
TRBV27	NA	TRBD1	TRBJ2-3	TGTGCCAGCAGTACTCGACAGGGCCCAGATACGCAGTATTTT	CASSTRQGPDTQYF
TRBV19	NA	NA	TRBJ1-1	TGTGCCAGTAGGGGGACTCCTCAACTCCTGAACACTGAAGCTTTCTTT	CASRGTPQLLNTEAFF
TRBV19	NA	TRBD2	TRBJ2-7	TGTGCCAGTAGTCCCCTAGCGGGAGTCCACGAGCAGTACTTC	CASSPLAGVHEQYF
TRBV5-1	NA	NA	TRBJ1-6	TGCGCCAGCACCCTTGCCCAGGGATCTTCACCCCTCCACTTT	CASTLAQGSSPLHF
TRBV19	NA	NA	TRBJ1-2	TGTGCCAGTAGGACAGCCTATGGCTACACCTTC	CASRTAYGYTF
TRBV3-1/TRBV3-2	NA	TRBD1	TRBJ1-3	TGTGCCAGCAGTCCCACAGGGGGCCCTGGAAACACCATATATTTT	CASSPTGGPGNTIYF
TRBV28	NA	TRBD1	TRBJ2-7	TGTGCCAGCGGAGGACAGGGAATCTACGAGCAGTACTTC	CASGGQGIYEQYF
TRBV20-1	NA	NA	TRBJ1-1	TGCAGTGCTCCAGTGAACACTGAAGCTTTCTTT	CSAPVNTEAFF
TRBV6-5	NA	TRBD1	TRBJ1-2	TGTGCCAGCAGTTACCCCGGGACAGGGCCTGGGGGCTACACCTTC	CASSYPGTGPGGYTF
TRBV10-3	NA	NA	TRBJ1-5	TGTGCCATCAGCCAGGACAGTTCTGGGCAGCCCCAGCATTTT	CAISQDSSGQPQHF
TRBV19	NA	NA	TRBJ2-5	TGTGCCAGTAGTAATCCGGGCCAAGAGACCCAGTACTTC	CASSNPGQETQYF
TRBV19	once	TRBD1	TRBJ1-5	TGTGCCAGTAGTATAGTCCCAGGACAGGCCAGCAATCAGCCCCAGCATTTT	CASSIVPGQASNQPQHF
TRBV4-1	few	NA	TRBJ1-6	TGCGCCAGCAGCGTCCCTCTGTCAGGGAGGGGTTCACCCCTCCACTTT	CASSVPLSGRGSPLHF
TRBV6-2/TRBV6-3	few	NA	TRBJ1-5	TGTGCCAGCAGTGGGGGGGGCGTGTATCAGCCCCAGCATTTT	CASSGGGVYQPQHF
TRBV6-5	NA	NA	TRBJ1-3	TGTGCCAGCAGTCCCGGGGGGAAAGGAAACACCATATATTTT	CASSPGGKGNTIYF
TRBV10-3	NA	TRBD1	TRBJ1-1	TGTGCCATCAGCCCGGGACAGGGGAACACTGAAGCTTTCTTT	CAISPGQGNTEAFF
TRBV9	NA	TRBD1	TRBJ2-7	TGTGCCAGCAGCGCCATGGACAGGGTCTACGAGCAGTACTTC	CASSAMDRVYEQYF
TRBV6-5	NA	NA	TRBJ1-2	TGTGCCAGCAGAACCCAGCGGGGTGGCGACTATGGCTACACCTTC	CASRTQRGGDYGYTF
TRBV6-5	NA	NA	TRBJ1-5	TGTGCCAGCAGCGGACAGTATAGCAATCAGCCCCAGCATTTT	CASSGQYSNQPQHF
TRBV7-9	NA	NA	TRBJ2-1	TGTGCCAGCAGCTTATTAGCGGACGAGGGGCAGTTCTTC	CASSLLADEGQFF
TRBV6-5	NA	NA	TRBJ1-1	TGTGCCAGCAGTTATCCAGGGAGGACTGAAGCTTTCTTT	CASSYPGRTEAFF
TRBV5-1	NA	NA	TRBJ2-5	TGCGCCAGCAGCCTGATCGGCCAAGAGACCCAGTACTTC	CASSLIGQETQYF
TRBV6-5	NA	NA	TRBJ2-7	TGTGCCAGCAGCATCGACACAGGGGAGGCCGAGCAGTACTTC	CASSIDTGEAEQYF
TRBV9	NA	NA	TRBJ1-3	TGTGCCAGCAGCCCTCGTTGGGCCGGTGGAAACACCATATATTTT	CASSPRWAGGNTIYF
TRBV18	NA	TRBD2	TRBJ2-5	TGTGCCAGCTCACCACGAACTAGCGGGGGGGGCCAAGAGACCCAGTACTTC	CASSPRTSGGGQETQYF
TRBV5-8	NA	NA	TRBJ2-3	TGTGCCAGCAGCATGCAGGGGTCTGCAGATACGCAGTATTTT	CASSMQGSADTQYF
TRBV28	NA	TRBD1	TRBJ2-4	TGTGCCAGCAGTGCACCGGGACAGGCCGTCATTCAGTACTTC	CASSAPGQAVIQYF
TRBV20-1	NA	NA	TRBJ2-5	TGCAGTGCTAGGACACCAGGGACCCAGTACTTC	CSARTPGTQYF
TRBV6-6	NA	NA	TRBJ1-3	TGTGCCAGCAGTAGGCGGGGAGGCTCTGGAAACACCATATATTTT	CASSRRGGSGNTIYF
TRBV29-1	NA	TRBD1	TRBJ1-2	TGCAGCGTGGGACAGGGTGACGACTATGGCTACACCTTC	CSVGQGDDYGYTF
TRBV9	NA	NA	TRBJ1-2	TGTGCCAGCAGGGCCATGGCAAACTATGGCTACACCTTC	CASRAMANYGYTF
TRBV6-2/TRBV6-3	few	TRBD2	TRBJ2-1	TGTGCCAGCAGTCCAGCGGGACTTGGCGGTTCAGGGGAGCAGTTCTTC	CASSPAGLGGSGEQFF
TRBV5-1	NA	TRBD2	TRBJ2-3	TGCGCCAGCAGCCCTATAGCGGGAGGCCACCTCACAGATACGCAGTATTTT	CASSPIAGGHLTDTQYF
TRBV19	NA	TRBD1	TRBJ2-7	TGTGCCAGTAGTGGACAGGGCTCCTCCTACGAGCAGTACTTC	CASSGQGSSYEQYF
TRBV3-1/TRBV3-2	NA	TRBD2	TRBJ2-7	TGTGCCAGCAGCCTCCGGGGGACTAGCGCCTACGAGCAGTACTTC	CASSLRGTSAYEQYF
TRBV19	NA	TRBD2	TRBJ2-1	TGTGCCAGTAGTAAGCGGGGGGGAAACAATGAGCAGTTCTTC	CASSKRGGNNEQFF
TRBV5-1	NA	TRBD1	TRBJ2-1	TGCGCCAGCAGCTTGGGGACAGGCCCTGAGCAGTTCTTC	CASSLGTGPEQFF
TRBV2	NA	TRBD2	TRBJ2-3	TGTGCCAGCAGTGAATCCGGGTTTGGCGGGAGTAGCACAGATACGCAGTATTTT	CASSESGFGGSSTDTQYF
TRBV5-4	NA	TRBD1	TRBJ1-4	TGTGCCAGCAGGTCGGACAGGGGGCTTCATAATGAAAAACTGTTTTTT	CASRSDRGLHNEKLFF
TRBV9	NA	NA	TRBJ2-7	TGTGCCAGCAGCGTAGTATCAGGGAGGGAGCAGTACTTC	CASSVVSGREQYF
TRBV5-1	NA	NA	TRBJ1-1	TGCGCCAGCAGCTTGAACAGGTTTGAAGCTTTCTTT	CASSLNRFEAFF
TRBV15	NA	NA	TRBJ2-1	TGTGCCACCAGCAGATCTTCGACTCTCGATGAGCAGTTCTTC	CATSRSSTLDEQFF
TRBV5-1	NA	NA	TRBJ1-3	TGCGCCAGCAGCTCTAGCCCAGACTCTGGAAACACCATATATTTT	CASSSSPDSGNTIYF
TRBV2	NA	TRBD1	TRBJ1-2	TGTGCCAGCACCCCATACCTGGGACAGCTCTATGGCTACACCTTC	CASTPYLGQLYGYTF
TRBV9	once	NA	TRBJ2-1	TGTGCCAGCAGCGGGACTTCCGTCTACAATGAGCAGTTCTTC	CASSGTSVYNEQFF
TRBV5-4	once	NA	TRBJ2-5	TGTGCCAGCAGCGCCCGGGCGGGGGCCCAAGAGACCCAGTACTTC	CASSARAGAQETQYF
TRBV18	NA	NA	TRBJ2-2	TGTGCCAGCTCACCAAACAGCGGTGACGGGGAGCTGTTTTTT	CASSPNSGDGELFF